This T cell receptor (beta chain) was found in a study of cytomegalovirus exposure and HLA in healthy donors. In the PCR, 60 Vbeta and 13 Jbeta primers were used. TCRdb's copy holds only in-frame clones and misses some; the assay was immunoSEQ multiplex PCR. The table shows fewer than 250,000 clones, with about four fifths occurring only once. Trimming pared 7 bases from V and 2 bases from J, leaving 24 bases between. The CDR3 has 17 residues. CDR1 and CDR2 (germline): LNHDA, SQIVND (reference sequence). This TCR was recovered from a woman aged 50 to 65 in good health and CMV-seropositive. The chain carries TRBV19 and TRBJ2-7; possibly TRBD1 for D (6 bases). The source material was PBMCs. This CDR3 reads CASITPADSGWAYEQYF. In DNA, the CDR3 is TGTGCCAGTATCACGCCGGCGGACAGCGGCTGGGCCTACGAGCAGTACTTC.